These T cell receptor beta chains were read from a single sample in a study of T cell responses to AZD1222 COVID-19 vaccine. Sequencing was performed with immunoSEQ multiplex PCR; in TCRdb, only in-frame clones are kept and a portion is missing. The sample yields roughly 180,000 clones, just over 90% seen once. The sequencing here drew on peripheral blood, taken 28 days after the second AZD1222 dose. These receptors were obtained from an adult who received the AZD1222 COVID-19 vaccine. Each CDR3 is given with its conserved first and last residue. The D gene is left open where the match is weak. Size tells how often a clone was seen (once, few, many) or the class of an expanded clone, and some rows leave it out.

v_call	d_call	j_call	clone_size	cdr3_nt	cdr3_aa
TRBV19	TRBD1	TRBJ1-1	.	TGTGCCAGTAGTACAGGGGGGAATACTGAAGCTTTCTTT	CASSTGGNTEAFF
TRBV7-9	.	TRBJ2-7	.	TGTGCCAGCAGCCCCAACAGCTACGAGCAGTACTTC	CASSPNSYEQYF
TRBV19	.	TRBJ1-3	once	TGTGCCAGTATCCCATCGGGGTTAACTGGAAACACCATATATTTT	CASIPSGLTGNTIYF
TRBV5-6	TRBD1	TRBJ1-6	.	TGTGCCAGCAGCACAGACAGGGGAGGTTCACCCCTCCACTTT	CASSTDRGGSPLHF
TRBV5-4	.	TRBJ2-1	once	TGTGCCAGCAGTTCCGGTCCGGACAATGAGCAGTTCTTC	CASSSGPDNEQFF
TRBV7-2	.	TRBJ1-5	.	TGTGCCAGCAGCTTAGCGGGACCTTATAGCAATCAGCCCCAGCATTTT	CASSLAGPYSNQPQHF
TRBV6-5	TRBD1	TRBJ1-2	few	TGTGCCAGCAGTCCCACAGGGGCGGACAGCTATGGCTACACCTTC	CASSPTGADSYGYTF
TRBV4-1	.	TRBJ1-2	.	TGCGCCAGCAGCCAAGATCTGGCAGCCTCTAACTATGGCTACACCTTC	CASSQDLAASNYGYTF
TRBV16	.	TRBJ2-1	.	TGTGCCAGCAGCCAATCATTTGGGGACAATGAGCAGTTCTTC	CASSQSFGDNEQFF
TRBV3-1/TRBV3-2	TRBD2	TRBJ2-7	.	TGTGCCAGCAGTCCTCGGGGGGGCTCACCCGAGCAGTACTTC	CASSPRGGSPEQYF
TRBV11-3	.	TRBJ2-5	.	TGTGCCAGCAGCTCGGCGACCGAAGAGACCCAGTACTTC	CASSSATEETQYF
TRBV12-5	TRBD2	TRBJ2-2	.	TGTGCTAGTGGTTTGGACCTGCTCGCGGGAGACCAGAACACCGGGGAGCTGTTTTTT	CASGLDLLAGDQNTGELFF
TRBV20-1	.	TRBJ1-1	.	TGCAGTGCTGGTCAGCTGCAAGCTTTCTTT	CSAGQLQAFF
TRBV6-5	.	TRBJ1-2	once	TGTGCCAGCAGCCTGGACACCCATCTCTATGGCTACACCTTC	CASSLDTHLYGYTF
TRBV6-6	.	TRBJ1-6	once	TGTGCCAGCAACCAGGATTTTTATTCACCCCTCCACTTT	CASNQDFYSPLHF
TRBV7-2	.	TRBJ2-5	.	TGTGCCAGCAGCTCCCGGATGACGACCCAGTACTTC	CASSSRMTTQYF
TRBV5-1	TRBD1	TRBJ2-7	.	TGCGCCAGCAGCTTGGCCGGGAGACAGGGGGCCGAGCAGTACTTC	CASSLAGRQGAEQYF
TRBV5-1	.	TRBJ1-6	.	TGCGCCAGCAGCCGGGGGAGTCTGAGCTCCTATAATTCACCCCTCCACTTT	CASSRGSLSSYNSPLHF
TRBV29-1	TRBD1	TRBJ1-2	.	TGCAGCGCCCCCAGAACAGGGGGAGGCTACACCTTC	CSAPRTGGGYTF
TRBV7-8	TRBD2	TRBJ2-3	.	TGTGCCAGCAGCTTATTAGGCGGGAGGAACACAGATACGCAGTATTTT	CASSLLGGRNTDTQYF
TRBV7-9	TRBD1	TRBJ1-2	.	TGTGCCAGCAGCGGACCAGACAGGGGGAACTATGGCTACACCTTC	CASSGPDRGNYGYTF
TRBV27	.	TRBJ2-2	.	TGTGCCAGCCAAAAGAACACCGGGGAGCTGTTTTTT	CASQKNTGELFF
TRBV10-3	.	TRBJ1-1	.	TGCGACAGGTGGGGGTTCGCTTTCTTT	CDRWGFAFF
TRBV28	.	TRBJ1-1	.	TGTGCCAGCCGTAGCGGTTCCCTAAACACTGAAGCTTTCTTT	CASRSGSLNTEAFF
TRBV12-5	.	TRBJ2-2	.	TGTGCTAGTGGTTTGGTACTTGGCAGGGAATGGTCCGGGGAGCTGTTTTTT	CASGLVLGREWSGELFF
TRBV7-9	.	TRBJ2-3	.	TGTGCCAGCAGCTTAGCGCTCCAGGGGCTGGGGGATACGCAGTATTTT	CASSLALQGLGDTQYF
TRBV4-1	TRBD1	TRBJ1-2	.	TGCGCCAGCAGCCACCTTCAAGACAGGGGGATATCAACCAACTATGGCTACACCTTC	CASSHLQDRGISTNYGYTF
TRBV19	TRBD1	TRBJ1-2	.	TGTGCCAGTACCTCAAGGAGGACAGGGGGTGACTATGGCTACACCTTC	CASTSRRTGGDYGYTF
TRBV30	.	TRBJ1-2	once	TGTGCCATCTCCATGGGAAGGGGCTATGGCTACACCTTC	CAISMGRGYGYTF
TRBV28	TRBD1	TRBJ1-1	.	TGTGCCAGCAGTTCCCAGGGGGGGATGAACACTGAAGCTTTCTTT	CASSSQGGMNTEAFF
TRBV4-3	TRBD2	TRBJ2-1	few	TGCGCCAGCAGCCAAGATGGACTAGCGGGAGCCAATGAGCAGTTCTTC	CASSQDGLAGANEQFF
TRBV18	.	TRBJ1-1	.	TGTGCCAGCTCACCTAGAGTGAACACTGAAGCTTTCTTT	CASSPRVNTEAFF
TRBV28	.	TRBJ1-1	.	TGTGCCAGCAGTCAACACAGGTTCATGAACACTGAAGCTTTCTTT	CASSQHRFMNTEAFF
TRBV6-4	.	TRBJ1-1	.	TGTGCCAGCAGCCGGGACGGGGAAAGAGATACTGAAGCTTTCTTT	CASSRDGERDTEAFF
TRBV27	.	TRBJ1-5	.	TGTGCCAGCAGCCATGGGGCGGAGGAGCCCCAGCATTTT	CASSHGAEEPQHF
TRBV28	.	TRBJ2-5	.	TGTGCCAGCAGTTCCCCCACGACATCCCAGTACTTC	CASSSPTTSQYF
TRBV3-1/TRBV3-2	TRBD2	TRBJ2-5	.	TGTGCCAGCAGCCTAATTACCGGGACTAGCGGGGGGGCTCGAGGGACCCAGTACTTC	CASSLITGTSGGARGTQYF
TRBV5-1	.	TRBJ2-1	.	TGCGCCAGCAGCCCGGACAGCCCCTACAATGAGCAGTTCTTC	CASSPDSPYNEQFF
TRBV10-1	.	TRBJ1-2	.	TGCGCCAGCAGTCCAGGGACAAATTATGGCTACACCTTC	CASSPGTNYGYTF
TRBV4-3	.	TRBJ2-6	.	TGCGCCAGCAGCCTCAGGGTATCAACCACCTCTGGGGCCAACGTCCTGACTTTC	CASSLRVSTTSGANVLTF
TRBV9	TRBD1	TRBJ1-4	.	TGTGCCAGCAGCACCGGGACAGGGGGAGAAAAACTGTTTTTT	CASSTGTGGEKLFF
TRBV6-4	.	TRBJ1-6	once	TGTGCCAGCAGCGAGGATTATAATTCACCCCTCCACTTT	CASSEDYNSPLHF
TRBV19	.	TRBJ2-3	.	TGTGCCAGTAGTATCCCCGAAGGGGGTGCAGATACGCAGTATTTT	CASSIPEGGADTQYF
TRBV30	TRBD1	TRBJ2-7	.	TGTGCCTGGACCCCGGACAGGGGTTCCTACGAGCAGTACTTC	CAWTPDRGSYEQYF
TRBV7-9	.	TRBJ2-2	.	TGTGCCAGCAGCTTATTCGGGGAGCTGTTTTTT	CASSLFGELFF
TRBV11-2	TRBD2	TRBJ2-1	.	TGTGCCAGCAGCTTAGTCTCTAGCGGCCCCTACAATGAGCAGTTCTTC	CASSLVSSGPYNEQFF
TRBV6-6	TRBD1	TRBJ1-1	.	TGTGCCAGCAGTGGTCGGACAGGGGTTACTGAAGCTTTCTTT	CASSGRTGVTEAFF
TRBV30	TRBD1	TRBJ1-1	.	TGTGCCTGGAGTGCGGGACAGGGCTTCGCTGAAGCTTTCTTT	CAWSAGQGFAEAFF
TRBV7-8	.	TRBJ1-3	.	TGTGCCAGCAGCATAAAACCCCCAAGGGAAGGAAACACCATATATTTT	CASSIKPPREGNTIYF
TRBV28	TRBD1	TRBJ2-7	.	TGTGCCAGCAGTTTACCCACAGGGGGCCCTGGCTCCTACGAGCAGTACTTC	CASSLPTGGPGSYEQYF
TRBV9	TRBD1	TRBJ1-4	.	TGTGCCAGCAGCGTAGGGGGACAGGGCAATGAAAAACTGTTTTTT	CASSVGGQGNEKLFF
TRBV6-1	.	TRBJ2-6	.	TGTGCCAGCAGTGAAGTAAGGCCAGGGGCCCTCTCTGGGGCCAACGTCCTGACTTTC	CASSEVRPGALSGANVLTF
TRBV5-1	TRBD1	TRBJ2-6	.	TGCGCCAGCAGCTCAACGGGACAGACCTCTGGGGCCAACGTCCTGACTTTC	CASSSTGQTSGANVLTF
TRBV28	.	TRBJ2-4	.	TGTGCCAGCAGTTTAAAACCAGGCCCTTTTAAACAGGGAGAAAACATTCAGTACTTC	CASSLKPGPFKQGENIQYF
TRBV7-8	.	TRBJ2-1	.	TGTGCCAGCAGCTTAGTTGGGAACAATGAGCAGTTCTTC	CASSLVGNNEQFF